The 19 T cell receptor beta chains in this list originate from one sample, sequenced in a study of CD8+ T cells in alopecia areata. As the sequencing template, cDNA was produced by extracting RNA and reverse transcribing it. This table comes from immunoSEQ multiplex PCR, and its TCRdb copy is limited to in-frame clones, with some not included. The sample lists 120,000 to 150,000 clones; more than 45% were seen once. What was sequenced was CD4+ T cells sorted from blood. Receptor source: a human donor with alopecia areata.

The rearrangement joins TRBV29-1 to TRBJ1-2, with 12 bases identical to TRBD1. Trimming at V came to 7 bases and at J to 7 bases, leaving 4 bases not matched to a gene. Germline V gene lookup returns CDR1 SQVTM and CDR2 ANQGSEA. The CDR3 is 12 residues long. This CDR3 is CSEGQGATGYTF. The CDR3 DNA follows: TGCAGCGAGGGACAGGGGGCCACTGGCTACACCTTC.

CDR3: CASSSGQNTEAFF. For the CDR3, the DNA is TGTGCCAGCAGCAGTGGACAGAACACTGAAGCTTTCTTT. The V gene is TRBV9, the J gene TRBJ1-1, with a tentative D call TRBD1 (5 bases). The length of the CDR3 is 13 residues. The germline V gene has CDR1 SGDLS and CDR2 YYNGEE. The V end was cut by 4 bases, the J end by 1 base, with 8 bases between. Based on the CDR3 plus reference TRBV9 and TRBJ1-1, the full variable domain is DSGVTQTPKHLITATGQRVTLRCSPRSGDLSVYWYQQSLDQGLQFLIQYYNGEERAKGNILERFSAQQFPDLHSELNLSSLELGDSALYFCASSSGQNTEAFFGQGTRLTVV.

This clone was seen a handful of times. The rearrangement uses TRBV6-5 and TRBJ1-5; 9 bases align to TRBD1. Per germline, CDR1 MNHEY and CDR2 SVGAGI. V gave up 6 bases and J gave up 6 bases; unmatched junction bases: 9. This CDR3 spans 15 amino acids. CDR3: CASSPDRGGSQPQHF. CDR3 DNA: TGTGCCAGCAGCCCGGACAGGGGAGGCAGTCAGCCCCAGCATTTT.

The rearrangement uses TRBV29-1 and TRBJ1-2; 9 bases map to TRBD1. CDR3 size: 12 residues. V lost 6 bases to trimming and J lost 8 bases; unmatched junction nucleotides: 7. Germline V lookup: CDR1 SQVTM, CDR2 ANQGSEA. CDR3 amino acids: CSVREDRGGYTF. CDR3 DNA: TGCAGCGTGCGAGAGGACAGGGGCGGCTACACCTTC.

This rearrangement joins TRBV30 to TRBJ2-2; D possibly corresponds to TRBD2 (5 bases). The germline CDR1 and CDR2 sequences are GTSNPN and SVGIG (reference sequence). Trimming removed 2 bases from V and 4 bases from J, with 11 bases in between. This CDR3 is built from 14 residues. This chain's CDR3 is CAWSLGRGTGELFF. CDR3 nucleotides: TGTGCCTGGAGTCTTGGACGGGGCACCGGGGAGCTGTTTTTT.

Comment on this clone: This CDR3 is also generated by other DNA sequences in the sample. The chain joins TRBV2 to TRBJ2-5; D is unresolved. The germline V gene has CDR1 SNHLY and CDR2 FYNNEI. CDR3 length equals 10 residues. V was cut by 5 bases and J by 2 bases, with 0 bases left in between. The CDR3 loop reads CASSQETQYF. The DNA for the CDR3 is TGTGCCAGCAGTCAAGAGACCCAGTACTTC.

V gene TRBV2 combines with J gene TRBJ2-5, with D perhaps matching TRBD1 (7 bases). Germline CDR1 reads SNHLY; CDR2 reads FYNNEI. The CDR3 covers 14 residues. V was trimmed by 6 bases and J by 0 bases, leaving 11 bases between them. The CDR3 DNA follows: TGTGCCAGCAGGGGGGGACAGTACCAAGAGACCCAGTACTTC. It translates to CASRGGQYQETQYF.

This chain joins TRBV29-1 and TRBJ2-7; the match to TRBD2 covers 7 bases. The CDR3 is 15 residues long. The germline gives CDR1 SQVTM, CDR2 ANQGSEA. V lost 2 bases to trimming and J lost 7 bases; unmatched junction nucleotides: 14. The chain's CDR3 is CSVERGGGGPKEQYF. The CDR3 region has the DNA TGCAGCGTTGAACGCGGCGGGGGAGGGCCGAAAGAGCAGTACTTC.

The chain joins TRBV18 to TRBJ2-5; D ambiguous. V lost 4 bases to trimming and J lost 2 bases, with 8 bases between them. Germline loops: CDR1 KGHSH, CDR2 LQKENI. The CDR3 has 13 amino acids. The CDR3 region is CASSLGSQETQYF. CDR3 in DNA: TGTGCCAGCTCACTCGGGTCTCAAGAGACCCAGTACTTC.

The V and J genes are TRBV27 and TRBJ1-2, with TRBD1 matching 7 bases. Germline lookup yields CDR1 MNHEY and CDR2 SMNVEV (reference sequence). This CDR3 has 13 amino acids. Trimming took 5 bases from V and 2 from J; bases not matched to a gene: 2. The CDR3: CASSRDRNYGYTF. CDR3 nucleotides: TGTGCCAGCAGTCGGGACAGAAACTATGGCTACACCTTC.

The genes are TRBV4-1 and TRBJ1-2; D not certain. The CDR3 length is 15 residues. V gave up 4 bases and J gave up 4 bases, with 16 bases separating them. Germline V gene data show CDR1 as MGHRA and CDR2 as YSYEKL. CDR3 residues: CASSPDANFAYGYTF. In DNA, the CDR3 is TGCGCCAGCAGCCCCGACGCAAACTTCGCCTATGGCTACACCTTC.

This rearrangement joins TRBV29-1 to TRBJ1-1, with TRBD1 matching 9 bases. Trimming at V came to 7 bases and at J to 6 bases, leaving 12 bases not matched to a gene. Germline CDR1 SQVTM, CDR2 ANQGSEA. This CDR3 contains 14 residues. The CDR3 coding sequence is TGCAGCGCCGGAGGGGGACAGGGAAGTCCTGAAGCTTTCTTT. Protein product: CSAGGGQGSPEAFF.

CDR3 protein: CASRDPGNTIYF. CDR3 coding DNA: TGTGCCAGCAGGGACCCTGGAAACACCATATATTTT. This sequence joins TRBV6-6 and TRBJ1-3; D unclear. Between the trimmed V and J ends, which lost 6 bases and 2 bases, there was a span of 5 bases. There are 12 residues in the CDR3. Germline-derived CDR1 and CDR2 are MNHNY and SVGAGI (reference sequence).

This clone has ten or more counts. This sequence joins TRBV19 and TRBJ2-7; TRBD2 aligns across 9 bases. Germline V gene sequence: CDR1 LNHDA, CDR2 SQIVND (reference sequence). CDR3 length: 13 residues. The ends lost 6 bases at V and 6 bases at J; junction bases unmatched: 6. The CDR3 nucleotides read TGTGCCAGTAGCTTCCTAGCGGGGCCCGAGCAGTACTTC. Translated, it gives CASSFLAGPEQYF.

This clone turned up a few times. The genes are TRBV28 and TRBJ2-3, with 11 bases identical to TRBD2. The CDR3 runs to 15 residues. V gave up 5 bases and J gave up 4 bases; unmatched junction bases: 5. Germline assignment: CDR1 MDHEN and CDR2 SYDVKM. DNA of the CDR3: TGTGCCAGCAGTCCGACTAGCGGGATAGCAGATACGCAGTATTTT. Translating gives CASSPTSGIADTQYF.

This sequence joins TRBV6-1 and TRBJ2-3; TRBD1 agrees at 11 bases. Unmatched junction bases numbered 6, after V lost 8 bases and J lost 2 bases. Looked up from germline, CDR1 is MNHNS and CDR2 is SASEGT. The CDR3 consists of 15 residues. The CDR3 DNA reads as TGTGCCAGCGGGAGGGACAGGGGGACCACAGATACGCAGTATTTT. Encoded protein: CASGRDRGTTDTQYF.

The rearrangement joins TRBV5-1 to TRBJ2-7; D is perhaps TRBD1 or TRBD2 (7 bases each). V was pared by 4 bases and J by 2 bases, with 19 bases between. This CDR3 has 16 residues. The germline V gene has CDR1 SGHRS and CDR2 YFSETQ. This CDR3 is CASSDPRQGGTYEQYF. In DNA form, the CDR3 reads TGCGCCAGCAGCGACCCGAGACAGGGAGGGACCTACGAGCAGTACTTC.

The chain recombines TRBV27 with TRBJ2-7; D not resolved. V lost 3 bases and J 3 bases, leaving 15 bases between the germline ends. The CDR3 extends over 15 amino acids. Germline lookup yields CDR1 MNHEY and CDR2 SMNVEV (reference sequence). The chain's CDR3 is CASSFSEKWNYEQYF. CDR3 nucleotide sequence: TGTGCCAGCAGTTTCTCGGAAAAATGGAACTACGAGCAGTACTTC.

The chain joins TRBV29-1 to TRBJ1-1; maybe TRBD1 (6 bases). This CDR3 contains 14 residues. Trimming took 6 bases from V and 0 from J, leaving 14 bases between them. Germline loops: CDR1 SQVTM, CDR2 ANQGSEA. As DNA, the CDR3 is TGCAGCGTCGCGAAAAACAGGGTGAACACTGAAGCTTTCTTT. Translation gives CSVAKNRVNTEAFF.